This TCR beta chain was identified in a study of blood T cell repertoires in COVID-19. Overall study: The analysed material was cDNA or gDNA that came from T cells, B-cell-depleted T cells, or PBMCs.

Authors' analysis steps: Cell counts per sample came from amplifying reference gene primers. Assay used: immunoSEQ multiplex PCR; TCRdb lists only in-frame clones, some missing. The DNA gave D and trimming, while V, J and clone size come from that table. The table includes about 280,000 clones, 70% to 90% detected once. V dropped 2 bases and J dropped 4; count of bases not matched to a gene: 10. Germline V gene sequence: CDR1 SGHTA, CDR2 FQGNSA. CDR3 length: 17 amino acids. Cohorts were assigned according to the clinical history that participants reported. The source is a young woman with acute COVID-19. This rearrangement joins TRBV7-2 to TRBJ2-2; 7 bases fit TRBD1. Sequenced material: PBMCs or T cells enriched from blood (not recorded which). The CDR3 sequence: CASSLRGQGALTGELFF. Here the CDR3 DNA reads TGTGCCAGCAGCTTAAGGGGGCAAGGGGCCCTCACCGGGGAGCTGTTTTTT.